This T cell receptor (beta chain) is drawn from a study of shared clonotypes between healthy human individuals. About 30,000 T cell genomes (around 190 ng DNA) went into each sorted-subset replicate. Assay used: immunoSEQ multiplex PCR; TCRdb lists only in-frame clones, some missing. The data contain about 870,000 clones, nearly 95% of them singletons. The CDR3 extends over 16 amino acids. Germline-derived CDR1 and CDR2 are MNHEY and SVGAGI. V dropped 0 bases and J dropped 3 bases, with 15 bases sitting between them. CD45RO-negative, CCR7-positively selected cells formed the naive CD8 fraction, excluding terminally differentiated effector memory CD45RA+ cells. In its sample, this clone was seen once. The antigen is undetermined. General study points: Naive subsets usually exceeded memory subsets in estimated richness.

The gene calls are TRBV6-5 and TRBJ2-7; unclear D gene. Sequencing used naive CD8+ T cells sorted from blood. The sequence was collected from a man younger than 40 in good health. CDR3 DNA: TGTGCCAGCAGTTACTCTCCTACTCCGTCAGGCTACGAGCAGTACTTC. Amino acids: CASSYSPTPSGYEQYF.